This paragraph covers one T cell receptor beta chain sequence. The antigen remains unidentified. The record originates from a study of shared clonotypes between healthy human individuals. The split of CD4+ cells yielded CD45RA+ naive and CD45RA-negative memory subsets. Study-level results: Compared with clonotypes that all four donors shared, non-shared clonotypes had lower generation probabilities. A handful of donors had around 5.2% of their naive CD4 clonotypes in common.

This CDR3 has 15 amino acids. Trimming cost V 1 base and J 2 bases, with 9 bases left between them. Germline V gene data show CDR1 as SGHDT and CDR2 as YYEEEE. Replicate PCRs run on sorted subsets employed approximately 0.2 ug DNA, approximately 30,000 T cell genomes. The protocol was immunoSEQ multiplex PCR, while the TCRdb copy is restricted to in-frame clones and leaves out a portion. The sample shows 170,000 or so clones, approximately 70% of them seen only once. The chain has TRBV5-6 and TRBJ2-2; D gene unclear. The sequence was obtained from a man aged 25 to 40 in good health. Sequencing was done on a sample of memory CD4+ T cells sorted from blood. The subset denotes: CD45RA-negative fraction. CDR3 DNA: TGTGCCAGCAGCTTGTTAGGTAGAAACACCGGGGAGCTGTTTTTT. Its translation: CASSLLGRNTGELFF.